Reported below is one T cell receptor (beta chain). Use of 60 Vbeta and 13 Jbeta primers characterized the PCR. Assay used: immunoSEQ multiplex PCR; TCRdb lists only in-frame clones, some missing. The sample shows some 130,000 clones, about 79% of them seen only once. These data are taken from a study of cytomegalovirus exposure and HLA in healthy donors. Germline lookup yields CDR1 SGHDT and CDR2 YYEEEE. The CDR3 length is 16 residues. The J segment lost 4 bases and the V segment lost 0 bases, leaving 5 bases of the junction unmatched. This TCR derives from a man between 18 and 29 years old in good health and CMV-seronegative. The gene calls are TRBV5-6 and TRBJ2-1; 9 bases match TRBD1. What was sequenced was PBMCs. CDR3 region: CASSLVRTGAYNEQFF. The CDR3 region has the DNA TGTGCCAGCAGCTTGGTGAGGACAGGGGCTTACAATGAGCAGTTCTTC.